The rows below give T cell receptor beta chains drawn from one sample of a study of beta chain features in type 1 diabetes. The assay was immunoSEQ multiplex PCR, and TCRdb's table has in-frame clones only and misses some. This table holds roughly 450,000 clones, 11% to 15% found once. What was sequenced was naive CD4+ T cells from blood. The receptor set was obtained from a young man in good health. Both conserved end residues are part of each CDR3. A D gene is named only where the DNA matches it firmly. Size is omitted from some rows. Given values are once, few, many or a class for expanded clones.

TRBV18	few	TRBJ2-3	.	13	CASSPSASDTQYF	TGTGCCAGCTCACCATCCGCCTCAGATACGCAGTATTTT
TRBV5-1	.	TRBJ2-3	.	14	CASSLEQSTDTQYF	TGCGCCAGCAGCTTGGAACAGAGCACAGATACGCAGTATTTT
TRBV9	.	TRBJ1-1	TRBD1	20	CASLPTGLVRTGPARTEAFF	TGTGCCAGCCTTCCGACAGGGTTAGTGAGGACGGGCCCCGCCAGGACTGAAGCTTTCTTT
TRBV29-1	.	TRBJ2-2	TRBD1	12	CSAGQGSGELFF	TGCAGCGCCGGACAGGGGTCCGGGGAGCTGTTTTTT
TRBV4-1	few	TRBJ2-3	.	14	CASSHPSRGDTQYF	TGCGCCAGCAGCCATCCTTCCCGGGGAGATACGCAGTATTTT
TRBV6-1	few	TRBJ2-3	.	15	CASSLRISSTDTQYF	TGTGCCAGCAGTCTCAGGATTTCTAGCACAGATACGCAGTATTTT
TRBV30	.	TRBJ1-5	.	13	CAWSVRGAGSQHF	TGTGCCTGGAGTGTAAGAGGGGCCGGGTCCCAGCATTTT
TRBV5-1	.	TRBJ2-3	TRBD1	15	CASSLEGAGTDTQYF	TGCGCCAGCAGCTTGGAGGGGGCCGGCACAGATACGCAGTATTTT
TRBV29-1	few	TRBJ2-1	TRBD2	19	CSVPIDREGLAGVLNEQFF	TGCAGCGTTCCCATCGACAGAGAAGGACTAGCGGGAGTTCTTAATGAGCAGTTCTTC
TRBV20-1	.	TRBJ1-1	.	10	CSAKGTEASF	TGCAGTGCCAAAGGCACTGAAGCTTCCTTT
TRBV9	once	TRBJ2-1	.	16	CASSLSATPKYNEQFF	TGTGCCAGCAGCCTATCAGCGACCCCGAAGTACAATGAGCAGTTCTTC
TRBV18	.	TRBJ1-2	.	12	CASSPISYGYTF	TGTGCCAGCTCACCAATAAGTTATGGCTACACCTTC
TRBV18	.	TRBJ1-1	.	14	CASSPGISGTEAFF	TGTGCCAGCTCACCAGGCATCTCTGGAACTGAAGCTTTCTTT
TRBV28	few	TRBJ1-1	.	13	CASITLSNTEAFF	TGTGCCAGCATTACATTATCGAACACTGAAGCTTTCTTT
TRBV29-1	.	TRBJ1-6	.	13	CSVLQGYNSPLHF	TGCAGCGTCCTACAGGGTTATAATTCACCCCTCCACTTT
TRBV30	.	TRBJ2-2	TRBD2	17	CAWSVLLAGFNTGELFF	TGTGCCTGGAGTGTACTACTAGCGGGATTTAACACCGGGGAGCTGTTTTTT
TRBV30	.	TRBJ1-1	.	12	CAWKRLNTEAFF	TGTGCCTGGAAACGACTAAACACTGAAGCTTTCTTT
TRBV4-3	.	TRBJ2-1	.	17	CASSQYTSAMGANEQFF	TGCGCCAGCAGCCAATACACTAGCGCGATGGGGGCTAATGAGCAGTTCTTC
TRBV7-2	.	TRBJ1-4	.	13	CASSLWRSEKLFF	TGTGCCAGCAGCTTATGGCGTAGTGAAAAACTGTTTTTT
TRBV7-6	.	TRBJ2-6	.	15	CASSLAASGANVLTF	TGTGCCAGCAGCTTAGCCGCATCTGGGGCCAACGTCCTGACTTTC
TRBV7-9	.	TRBJ2-5	.	16	CASSTPGPPHVETQYF	TGTGCCAGCAGCACACCGGGGCCGCCCCATGTAGAGACCCAGTACTTC
TRBV2	.	TRBJ2-5	TRBD1	14	CASSPMTGQETQYF	TGTGCCAGCAGTCCAATGACAGGGCAAGAGACCCAGTACTTC
TRBV27	.	TRBJ2-1	.	11	CASRLINEQFF	TGTGCCAGCAGGCTCATCAATGAGCAGTTCTTC
TRBV2	few	TRBJ2-1	.	15	CASTEDQTYLNEQFF	TGTGCCAGCACCGAAGACCAAACCTACCTCAATGAGCAGTTCTTC
TRBV12-5	few	TRBJ2-1	TRBD2	16	CASGLDASGRRNEQFF	TGTGCTAGTGGTTTGGATGCTAGCGGGAGGCGCAATGAGCAGTTCTTC
TRBV7-2	.	TRBJ2-5	.	13	CASSQWEKETQYF	TGTGCCAGCAGCCAATGGGAGAAGGAGACCCAGTACTTC
TRBV28	few	TRBJ2-5	.	14	CASRGIGQQETQYF	TGTGCCAGCCGTGGTATCGGCCAGCAAGAGACCCAGTACTTC
TRBV2	.	TRBJ2-7	.	12	CASRDTVYEQYF	TGTGCCAGCAGGGATACAGTCTACGAGCAGTACTTC
TRBV29-1	.	TRBJ2-5	TRBD1	13	CSVVEAGGETQYF	TGCAGCGTTGTTGAGGCAGGGGGAGAGACCCAGTACTTC
TRBV7-6	.	TRBJ1-5	.	15	CASSRLPKGNQPQHF	TGTGCCAGCAGCCGACTGCCCAAAGGCAATCAGCCCCAGCATTTT
TRBV7-2	.	TRBJ2-5	TRBD2	17	CASSYFPLAGRKETQYF	TGTGCCAGCAGCTATTTTCCCCTAGCGGGGCGGAAGGAGACCCAGTACTTC
TRBV7-2	few	TRBJ2-1	TRBD1	16	CASSVRTGVVYNEQFF	TGTGCCAGCAGCGTCAGGACAGGGGTGGTCTACAATGAGCAGTTCTTC
TRBV15	.	TRBJ2-1	TRBD2	20	CATSRDLLADILAGNNEQFF	TGTGCCACCAGCAGAGATCTTTTGGCCGATATACTAGCGGGGAACAATGAGCAGTTCTTC
TRBV5-4	few	TRBJ2-4	TRBD2	17	CASSPGTSGRAADIQYF	TGTGCCAGCAGCCCCGGGACTAGCGGGAGGGCCGCGGACATTCAGTACTTC
TRBV19	few	TRBJ2-3	TRBD2	16	CASSVGLAGNTDTQYF	TGTGCCAGTAGTGTTGGACTAGCGGGGAACACAGATACGCAGTATTTT
TRBV6-1	.	TRBJ2-5	TRBD2	15	CASSESGTSQETQYF	TGTGCCAGCAGTGAAAGTGGGACTAGCCAAGAGACCCAGTACTTC
TRBV29-1	.	TRBJ1-2	TRBD1	15	CSVETRQGTFLGYTF	TGCAGCGTTGAAACCCGACAGGGTACCTTTCTGGGCTACACCTTC
TRBV5-1	.	TRBJ2-3	.	14	CASSSARVPDTQYF	TGCGCCAGCAGCTCGGCGCGGGTCCCAGATACGCAGTATTTT
TRBV6-5	.	TRBJ2-7	TRBD1	13	CASSRQGLNEQYF	TGTGCCAGCAGCCGACAGGGTTTGAACGAGCAGTACTTC
TRBV4-3	.	TRBJ2-1	TRBD1	15	CASSHDRVSYNEQFF	TGCGCCAGCAGCCATGACAGGGTGTCCTACAATGAGCAGTTCTTC
TRBV5-1	.	TRBJ1-1	.	14	CASSSLGEGTEAFF	TGCGCCAGCAGCTCGCTCGGTGAGGGCACTGAAGCTTTCTTT
TRBV7-2	few	TRBJ2-2	.	16	CASSLKWRQGDGELFF	TGTGCCAGCAGCTTGAAATGGAGGCAGGGTGACGGGGAGCTGTTTTTT
TRBV18	few	TRBJ1-1	.	15	CASGVGGTSNTEAFF	TGTGCCAGCGGGGTTGGAGGGACTTCGAACACTGAAGCTTTCTTT
TRBV7-2	.	TRBJ2-1	TRBD2	18	CASTKGGSGRALGHEQFF	TGTGCCAGCACCAAAGGAGGTAGCGGGAGGGCCTTGGGTCATGAGCAGTTCTTC
TRBV4-3	few	TRBJ2-7	.	13	CASSQDLGYEQYF	TGCGCCAGCAGCCAAGATCTAGGGTACGAGCAGTACTTC
TRBV4-3	.	TRBJ1-5	TRBD1	20	CASSQGFRDRGLLSNQPQHF	TGCGCCAGCAGCCAAGGGTTCCGGGACAGGGGGCTGTTATCCAATCAGCCCCAGCATTTT
TRBV29-1	many	TRBJ2-3	.	11	CSVAPEDTQYF	TGCAGCGTTGCTCCCGAAGATACGCAGTATTTT
TRBV7-2	few	TRBJ1-5	TRBD1	15	CASSLGGTGVQPQHF	TGTGCCAGCAGCTTAGGTGGGACAGGGGTTCAGCCCCAGCATTTT
TRBV28	.	TRBJ1-2	.	16	CATGGGLGTDNYGYTF	TGTGCCACAGGAGGGGGTCTCGGAACCGATAACTATGGCTACACCTTC
TRBV29-1	.	TRBJ2-1	.	12	CSVDLQTNEQFF	TGCAGCGTTGATCTGCAGACGAATGAGCAGTTCTTC
TRBV7-9	.	TRBJ2-3	.	15	CASSLRAGPRDTQYF	TGTGCCAGCAGCTTAAGGGCAGGACCTAGGGATACGCAGTATTTT
TRBV11-2	.	TRBJ2-5	.	15	CASSLMGRGKETQYF	TGTGCCAGCAGCTTAATGGGCAGGGGAAAAGAGACCCAGTACTTC
TRBV5-4	.	TRBJ2-5	.	14	CASSGGRSQETQYF	TGTGCCAGCAGCGGGGGACGGAGCCAAGAGACCCAGTACTTC
TRBV30	few	TRBJ2-1	TRBD1	15	CAWSWDSFPYNEQFF	TGTGCCTGGAGTTGGGACAGCTTTCCCTACAATGAGCAGTTCTTC
TRBV9	.	TRBJ1-3	.	16	CASSVGSGVSGNTIYF	TGTGCCAGCAGCGTAGGAAGTGGAGTCTCTGGAAACACCATATATTTT
TRBV11-3	few	TRBJ2-1	.	15	CASSLEGGGRNEQFF	TGTGCCAGCAGCTTAGAAGGTGGGGGCCGCAATGAGCAGTTCTTC
TRBV6-6	few	TRBJ2-3	.	16	CASSYEGLGGGGTQYF	TGTGCCAGCAGTTATGAAGGGCTAGGGGGTGGTGGTACGCAGTATTTT
TRBV27	few	TRBJ2-7	.	15	CASSLPSIFSYEQYF	TGTGCCAGCAGTTTACCCTCAATATTCTCCTACGAGCAGTACTTC
TRBV18	.	TRBJ1-5	TRBD1	14	CASSPGTGNQPQHF	TGTGCCAGCTCACCAGGGACAGGGAATCAGCCCCAGCATTTT